This TCR beta chain emerged from a study of blood T cell repertoires in COVID-19. Study context: Samples of COVID-19 (acute and convalescent) were obtained from the United States, Italy and Spain. PBMCs, B-cell-depleted T cells, or T cells provided the cDNA or gDNA that made up the material.

Germline CDR1 is SSHAT and CDR2 is FNYEAQ (reference sequence). The CDR3 consists of 14 residues. Turning to this clone: An end of the junction differs from the germline gene, which may be a read error.

Per the original data handling: Quantification of nucleated cells was approximated via reference gene primer amplification. The table came from immunoSEQ multiplex PCR; TCRdb's copy has only in-frame clones and leaves some out. The DNA was the basis for D and trimming; V, J and clone size are from that table. The table has about 490,000 clones, roughly 85% seen once. The receptor was isolated from a human donor in a cohort sampled during active COVID-19. The sequencing input was peripheral blood. This chain connects TRBV7-7 to TRBJ2-3; D is perhaps TRBD2 (5 bases). The CDR3 loop is CASSPVRATDTQYF. The CDR3, as DNA: TGTGCTAGCAGCCCGGTGAGGGCCACAGATACGCAGTATTTT.